Shown below are 11 T cell receptor beta chains from a single sample sequenced in a study of T cell repertoires in cytomegalovirus infection (dated by TCRdb to between 2017 and 2020). Sequencing was performed on an Illumina HiSeq 1500. TCRdb trimmed public reads at Q25 via fastp, called clones via MiXCR and kept in-frame beta chains. Entries that share a CDR3 protein sequence are merged under the most common genes and DNA. This sample lists 480,000 or so distinct CDR3 sequences; about 11% were detected once. The ten largest clones capture 9.5% to 13% of the sample. The specimen sequenced was PBMCs. These receptors all come from a human donor in good health (CMV status not recorded). Some clones in this sample may be carry-over from other donors' samples.

The genes are TRBV5-1 and TRBJ2-3; possible D gene TRBD1, 5 bases. The CDR3 covers 15 residues. V lost 5 bases to trimming and J lost 4 bases, with 17 bases between them. Looked up from germline, CDR1 is SGHRS and CDR2 is YFSETQ. The CDR3 reads CASRSLMTAADTQYF. The CDR3 nucleotides are TGCGCCAGCAGGTCGCTGATGACAGCCGCAGATACGCAGTATTTT.

There are many counts of this clonotype. V and J are TRBV27 and TRBJ2-3; TRBD2 might be the D (5 bases). Germline CDR1 MNHEY, CDR2 SMNVEV (reference sequence). The CDR3 covers 13 residues. V lost 8 bases to trimming and J lost 0 bases, with 9 bases between them. The CDR3 DNA sequence: TGTGCCAGCCTCGAGGGTAGCACAGATACGCAGTATTTT. The encoded protein is CASLEGSTDTQYF.

In its sample, this clonotype was seen many times. The chain is built from TRBV7-6 and TRBJ1-2; D is undetermined. The CDR3 loop spans 14 amino acids. Per germline, CDR1 SGHVS and CDR2 FNYEAQ. Trimming shortened V by 3 bases and J by 3 bases, and 11 bases separated the two germline ends. CDR3 in amino acids: CASSFREGDYGYTF. The CDR3 DNA reads as TGTGCCAGCAGCTTTCGAGAGGGAGACTATGGCTACACCTTC.

This clonotype was found a few times. This sequence joins TRBV7-9 and TRBJ1-6; D gene ambiguous. The germline gives CDR1 SEHNR, CDR2 FQNEAQ (reference sequence). CDR3 length equals 13 residues. Trimming removed 6 bases at V and 7 bases at J, with 10 bases between. The CDR3 here is CASRRTPNSPLHF. CDR3 DNA sequence: TGTGCCAGCAGAAGGACTCCGAATTCACCCCTCCACTTT. The entire variable domain, with the rest obtained from reference TRBV7-9 and TRBJ1-6, is as follows: DTGVSQNPRHKITKRGQNVTFRCDPISEHNRLYWYRQTLGQGPEFLTYFQNEAQLEKSRLLSDRFSAERPKGSFSTLEIQRTEQGDSAMYLCASRRTPNSPLHFGNGTRLTVT.

This clonotype was counted many times. The V gene is TRBV20-1, the J gene TRBJ1-2; D is undetermined. Germline CDR1 is DFQATT and CDR2 is SNEGSKA (reference sequence). V lost 6 bases to trimming and J lost 5 bases, with 19 bases between them. The CDR3 totals 14 residues. CDR3 DNA sequence: TGCAGTGCCATCCCCTGGCGGAACCTATATGGCTACACCTTC. As protein: CSAIPWRNLYGYTF.

This clonotype was seen ten or more times. The J gene is TRBJ2-6, the V gene TRBV7-8, with D unresolved. The CDR3 is 15 amino acids. Germline V gene lookup returns CDR1 SGHVS and CDR2 FQNEAQ. V was cut by 5 bases and J by 0 bases, with 8 bases left in between. CDR3 DNA: TGTGCCAGCAGCCCGGAGAGCTCTGGGGCCAACGTCCTGACTTTC. This translates into CASSPESSGANVLTF.

This clonotype was seen ten or more times. V gene TRBV11-1 combines with J gene TRBJ2-5; D is unclear. This CDR3 spans 13 amino acids. V was clipped by 3 bases and J by 3 bases, with 8 bases between them. The germline CDR1 and CDR2 sequences are SGHAT and FQDESV (reference sequence). DNA of the CDR3: TGTGCCAGCAGCTTCAGTGAAGAAGAGACCCAGTACTTC. Translated: CASSFSEEETQYF.

This clonotype was counted many times. The rearrangement links TRBV2 to TRBJ2-3; unclear D gene. CDR3 size: 12 residues. Germline values: CDR1 SNHLY, CDR2 FYNNEI. V lost 4 bases to trimming and J lost 6 bases, with 8 bases between them. The CDR3 sequence is CASSARADTQYF. CDR3 DNA sequence: TGTGCCAGCAGTGCCCGAGCGGATACGCAGTATTTT.

This clonotype was counted at least ten times. The genes are TRBV5-6 and TRBJ1-1; D gene ambiguous. The CDR3 covers 14 residues. Trimming cost V 0 bases and J 5 bases, with 11 bases left between them. Germline values: CDR1 SGHDT, CDR2 YYEEEE. The CDR3 is CASSLDQYGTEAFF. The CDR3 nucleotides are TGTGCCAGCAGCTTGGATCAATACGGGACTGAAGCTTTCTTT.

The V and J genes are TRBV28 and TRBJ2-7; TRBD1 matches at 8 bases. The germline CDR1 and CDR2 sequences are MDHEN and SYDVKM. This CDR3 contains 19 residues. With V trimmed by 1 base and J by 2 bases, 16 bases remained unmatched. The CDR3 spells CASSLFYGLDRGPTYEQYF. The CDR3 DNA is TGTGCCAGCAGTTTATTTTATGGCCTCGACAGGGGACCGACCTACGAGCAGTACTTC. Full variable domain (missing parts from reference TRBV28 and TRBJ2-7): DVKVTQSSRYLVKRTGEKVFLECVQDMDHENMFWYRQDPGLGLRLIYFSYDVKMKEKGDIPEGYSVSREKKERFSLILESASTNQTSMYLCASSLFYGLDRGPTYEQYFGPGTRLTVT.

This clonotype has just a few counts. The rearrangement links TRBV20-1 to TRBJ2-7, with TRBD1 identical over 7 bases. Germline V CDR1 and CDR2: DFQATT, SNEGSKA (reference sequence). This CDR3 is 13 amino acids long. The J segment lost 1 base and the V segment lost 6 bases, leaving 6 bases of the junction unmatched. CDR3 sequence: CSAGQTGSYEQYF. The CDR3 DNA reads TGCAGTGCCGGACAGACAGGGTCCTACGAGCAGTACTTC.